The 19 T cell receptor beta chains below were found in one sample sequenced in a study of blood T cells in healthy people across ages. Using a J-beta primer mix together with a sample-barcoded 5' primer, a second PCR was run for roughly 6 to 11 cycles. TCRdb re-called the 5' RACE reads with MiXCR, one entry per CDR3 protein. The sample yields more than 1 million distinct CDR3 sequences, more than 40% seen once. Sequences were obtained from blood. The receptors stem from an older woman in good health.

This chain's CDR3 is CASSLERTGFLQPQHF. CDR3 DNA: TGTGCCAGCAGCTTAGAGCGGACAGGGTTCCTTCAGCCCCAGCATTTT. The chain employs TRBV7-8 and TRBJ1-5; 8 bases align to TRBD1. This CDR3 spans 16 amino acids. CDR1 is SGHVS, CDR2 FQNEAQ, per germline. J lost 6 bases, V lost 1 base, and 8 bases had no gene match.

J is TRBJ2-3 and V is TRBV14; D is uncertain. Germline CDR1 reads SGHDN; CDR2 reads FVKESK. The CDR3 is 15 amino acids. The germline V and J ends were trimmed by 2 bases and 0 bases, with 9 bases remaining between them. The chain's CDR3 is CASSQRTDSTDTQYF. In DNA form, the CDR3 reads TGTGCCAGCAGCCAAAGGACGGATAGCACAGATACGCAGTATTTT.

The J gene is TRBJ1-4, the V gene TRBV28; a possible D gene is TRBD1 (5 bases). Trimming shortened V by 7 bases and J by 5 bases, and 8 bases separated the two germline ends. Per germline, CDR1 MDHEN and CDR2 SYDVKM. This CDR3 is 12 amino acids long. The CDR3 here is CASKAGNEKLFF. CDR3 in DNA: TGTGCCAGCAAGGCAGGGAATGAAAAACTGTTTTTT.

This clonotype occurred a few times. The chain has TRBV6-1 and TRBJ1-1; D is undetermined. CDR1 is MNHNS and CDR2 is SASEGT in the germline V gene. Trimming left V 7 bases short and J 1 base short, with 7 bases between. The CDR3 sequence is 12 residues long. The CDR3 sequence: CASTSQNTEAFF. CDR3 DNA sequence: TGTGCCAGCACCAGCCAGAACACTGAAGCTTTCTTT.

This clonotype was counted between two and nine times. V and J are TRBV27 and TRBJ1-2; D unresolved. The CDR3 is 15 amino acids. The germline V and J ends were trimmed by 4 bases and 4 bases, with 16 bases remaining between them. Per the germline V gene, CDR1 is MNHEY and CDR2 is SMNVEV (reference sequence). CDR3 residues: CASSSPLEGSYGYTF. Here the CDR3 DNA reads TGTGCCAGCAGTTCCCCCCTTGAAGGATCCTATGGCTACACCTTC.

The gene calls are TRBV7-2 and TRBJ2-1; 7 bases map to TRBD2. J gave up 4 bases and V 3 bases, and 12 bases lay outside the gene matches. Germline V CDR1 and CDR2: SGHTA, FQGNSA. The CDR3 loop spans 17 amino acids. The CDR3 nucleotides are TGTGCCAGCAGCTTTACCGGAGGACGAGCGGGATACAATGAGCAGTTCTTC. Its protein is CASSFTGGRAGYNEQFF.

The chain links TRBV7-9 to TRBJ2-7; D is unclear. This CDR3 is built from 11 residues. CDR1 and CDR2 (germline): SEHNR, FQNEAQ (reference sequence). Trimming removed 5 bases from V and 5 bases from J, with 7 bases in between. The CDR3 sequence is CASSLKDEQYF. The CDR3 DNA sequence: TGTGCCAGCAGCCTCAAGGACGAGCAGTACTTC.

This chain links TRBV20-1 with TRBJ2-7; TRBD2 matches 10 bases. This CDR3 is 16 amino acids long. Germline V gives CDR1 DFQATT, CDR2 SNEGSKA (reference sequence). V lost 0 bases, J lost 9 bases, and 14 bases stayed unmatched. In nucleotides, the CDR3 is TGCAGTGCTAGAGACCGTAGCGGGAGGAACCCTACGGGGCAGTACTTC. Its translation is CSARDRSGRNPTGQYF.

The chain carries TRBV20-1 and TRBJ2-1; weak D call: TRBD2 (6 bases). The CDR3 extends over 15 amino acids. CDR1 DFQATT and CDR2 SNEGSKA come from the germline V gene (reference sequence). V lost 3 bases and J lost 8, with 20 bases in between. The CDR3 is CSARNGGTLIDEQFF. Written as DNA, the CDR3 is TGCAGTGCTAGGAATGGCGGGACTTTGATAGATGAGCAGTTCTTC.

Only a few counts were recorded for this clonotype. V is TRBV6-5 and J is TRBJ1-1; D possibly corresponds to TRBD1 (6 bases). With 7 bases removed from V and 1 base from J, the gap between germline ends came to 13 bases. CDR3 length equals 14 residues. Looked up from germline, CDR1 is MNHEY and CDR2 is SVGAGI. CDR3 protein: CASNPTGTNTEAFF. CDR3 sequence (DNA): TGTGCCAGCAACCCAACAGGGACGAACACTGAAGCTTTCTTT.

CDR3 nucleotides: TGTGCCAGCAGCAAAGGATCTGGGTTCGAGCAGTACTTC. Its translation: CASSKGSGFEQYF. This sequence joins TRBV21-1 and TRBJ2-7. TRBV21-1 is recorded as a pseudogene. The CDR3 totals 13 residues.

This clonotype was seen more than once but under ten times. V is TRBV20-1 and J is TRBJ2-7; 9 nucleotides line up with TRBD1. V was clipped by 6 bases and J by 3 bases; unmatched bases: 3. Germline V gives CDR1 DFQATT, CDR2 SNEGSKA (reference sequence). The CDR3 is 12 amino acids. CDR3 DNA sequence: TGCAGTGCGGACAGGGGCCTCTACGAGCAGTACTTC. Translating gives CSADRGLYEQYF.

Notes on this clonotype: This may stem from a read error, because a much larger clone lies one nucleotide away. This chain uses TRBV10-3 with TRBJ2-5; D may be TRBD1 (5 bases). The germline V and J ends were trimmed by 8 bases and 11 bases, with 15 bases remaining between them. In germline, CDR1 is ENHRY, CDR2 SYGVKD. The CDR3 runs to 11 residues. The CDR3 nucleotides are TGTGCCATCTTAGGGGCAACGGAGCAGTACTTC. Its protein product is CAILGATEQYF.

This chain links TRBV29-1 with TRBJ2-7; 11 bases are shared with TRBD1. The germline gives CDR1 SQVTM, CDR2 ANQGSEA. The CDR3 sequence is 13 residues long. V dropped 8 bases and J dropped 3; count of bases not matched to a gene: 6. The CDR3: CSRLGTGGYEQYF. CDR3 nucleotides: TGCAGCAGGCTCGGGACAGGGGGCTACGAGCAGTACTTC.

This chain links TRBV20-1 with TRBJ2-7; 7 nucleotides line up with TRBD2. The germline V gene encodes CDR1 DFQATT and CDR2 SNEGSKA (reference sequence). The J segment lost 5 bases and the V segment lost 3 bases, leaving 7 bases of the junction unmatched. There are 13 residues in the CDR3. CDR3 sequence reads: CSASIGGTNEQYF. The CDR3 bases are TGCAGTGCTAGTATAGGCGGGACTAACGAGCAGTACTTC.

The chain carries TRBV10-3 and TRBJ2-1, with 12 bases aligning to TRBD2. V was clipped by 7 bases and J by 4 bases; unmatched bases: 5. This CDR3 has 15 residues. Per germline, CDR1 ENHRY and CDR2 SYGVKD. CDR3 bases: TGTGCCATCAAGGGACTAGCGGGCTATTACAATGAGCAGTTCTTC. This encodes CAIKGLAGYYNEQFF.

V is TRBV18 and J is TRBJ1-4; D unclear. The CDR3 has 18 residues. Germline V gene lookup returns CDR1 KGHSH and CDR2 LQKENI. V was pared by 3 bases and J by 5 bases, with 22 bases between. CDR3 in amino acids: CASSPPPLQWSKNEKLFF. For the CDR3, the DNA is TGTGCCAGCTCACCGCCGCCCTTACAGTGGAGTAAAAATGAAAAACTGTTTTTT.

Regarding this clonotype: The junction and the germline gene differ at one end; a read error may be behind it. This rearrangement joins TRBV9 to TRBJ2-4; D unresolved. This CDR3 has 15 residues. CDR1 SGDLS and CDR2 YYNGEE come from the germline V gene. CDR3 DNA: TGTGCCGGCAGCGTAGCTGGAACGGAGAAAAACATTCAGTACTTC. Translated: CAGSVAGTEKNIQYF.

The rearrangement uses TRBV20-1 and TRBJ2-3; the match to TRBD2 covers 9 bases. This CDR3 comprises 15 residues. Germline CDR1 is DFQATT and CDR2 is SNEGSKA (reference sequence). The V segment lost 0 bases and the J segment 5 bases; nucleotides outside the gene matches: 6. The CDR3 reads CSARDRREGGDTQYF. Here the CDR3 DNA reads TGCAGTGCTAGAGATCGGCGGGAGGGAGGAGATACGCAGTATTTT.